These 3 T cell receptor beta chains came from one sample sequenced in a study of T cell repertoires in cytomegalovirus infection (dated by TCRdb to about 2019). Reads for this sample came from an Illumina HiSeq 1500. TCRdb's own reprocessing of the public reads used fastp at Q25 and MiXCR and kept productive beta chains. Each entry merges the rows of one CDR3 protein and shows their most common DNA and genes. For this sample there are 65,000 to 95,000 distinct CDR3 sequences; about 3.8% appear just once. Of the sample, approximately 5% is held by the ten largest clones. Sequencing input: PBMCs. The receptors were gathered from a human donor in good health (CMV status not recorded). Some clones in this sample may be carry-over from other donors' samples.

This clonotype was counted ten times or more. The chain recombines TRBV5-4 with TRBJ1-4; D is uncertain. This CDR3 is built from 13 residues. The germline V gene encodes CDR1 SGHNT and CDR2 YYREEE (reference sequence). V was cut by 4 bases and J by 11 bases, with 15 bases left in between. CDR3 DNA sequence: TGTGCCAGCAGCCAACCGGGCCACATGAAACTGTTTTTT. It is translated as CASSQPGHMKLFF.

The sample holds many counts of this clonotype. This chain links TRBV7-2 with TRBJ2-1, with 12 bases matching TRBD2. Trimming removed 2 bases from V and 7 bases from J; junction bases left unmatched: 6. The CDR3 has 16 residues. Germline CDR1 reads SGHTA; CDR2 reads FQGNSA. The CDR3 loop reads CASSLRSGTSGNEQFF. In DNA, the CDR3 is TGTGCCAGCAGCTTACGTTCAGGGACTAGCGGGAATGAGCAGTTCTTC.

This clonotype was observed at least ten times. The V gene is TRBV7-6, the J gene TRBJ1-5; D is unresolved. This CDR3 comprises 13 residues. The germline V gene encodes CDR1 SGHVS and CDR2 FNYEAQ. V lost 1 base and J lost 6, with 7 bases in between. This CDR3 is CASSLDHGQPQHF. CDR3 coding DNA: TGTGCCAGCAGCTTAGATCATGGTCAGCCCCAGCATTTT.